The TCR beta chain under discussion was sequenced for a study of blood T cell repertoires in COVID-19. As for the study in general: There were acute and convalescent COVID-19 samples, and they came from the United States, Italy and Spain.

Trimming removed 1 base at V and 4 bases at J, with 10 bases between. Germline V lookup: CDR1 KGHSH, CDR2 LQKENI. The CDR3 extends over 14 amino acids. This clone has just one count. Measured with immunoSEQ multiplex PCR; TCRdb has only the in-frame clones, and not every one. The repertoire includes roughly 45,000 clones, 75% to 90% of them detected once, and around 8.2% sits in the top ten. The chain has TRBV18 and TRBJ2-5, with TRBD2 as a possible D gene (6 bases). The sample taken for sequencing was peripheral blood. This TCR derives from a man in his sixties with active COVID-19. This chain's CDR3 is CASSPLAERETQYF. The CDR3 region has the DNA TGTGCCAGCTCACCACTAGCGGAGAGAGAGACCCAGTACTTC.